This T cell receptor (beta chain) was found in a study of T cell repertoires in cytomegalovirus infection. Overall study: It was the public TCR beta signatures that indicated both CMV infection and matching HLA type. Study outcomes and limitations: Carriers of CMV plus the relevant HLA were identified by cumulative public TCR beta family frequency. Dominating the ex vivo response were HLA-C-restricted CMV-specific TCR beta clonotypes.

A word on this clonotype: The antigen remains undetermined.

From the reads, TCRdb called clonotypes with MiXCR, one entry per CDR3 protein. Altogether 750,000 to 950,000 distinct CDR3 sequences are present, under 35% being singletons, with the ten largest covering roughly 13%. Germline CDR1 reads MNHEY; CDR2 reads SMNVEV (reference sequence). The CDR3 runs 14 residues. Trimming removed 6 bases from V and 4 bases from J, with 15 bases in between. The chain has TRBV27 and TRBJ1-2; D call uncertain. Here the sequenced sample was cultured CD8+ T cells from PBMCs, taken from culture after CMV antigen stimulation. The receptor's source is a human donor in good health (CMV status not recorded). Some clones in this sample may be carry-over from other donors' samples. The CDR3 spells CASSQAEMGYGYTF. For the CDR3, the DNA is TGTGCCAGCAGCCAAGCAGAGATGGGCTATGGCTACACCTTC.